This TCR beta chain was observed in a study of tumor-infiltrating lymphocytes in primary liver carcinoma. Study as a whole: The neoplasms were of stage T1-T3 N0M0, with dimensions of roughly 4.2 to 10 cm across.

Germline DNA was also extracted, with blood RNA taken from unsorted whole blood. Per the germline V gene, CDR1 is MNHNS and CDR2 is SASEGT. The CDR3 sequence is 12 residues long. With around 490 ng total RNA as template and a constant-region primer, TCR beta cDNA was made. Libraries covering TCR beta were generated through three nested multiplex PCR rounds (using a slightly modified ARM-PCR). TRBV1-TRBV30 forward primers and a C-beta reverse primer were used in the first two PCR rounds, which each ran for around 11 cycles. TCRdb processed the multiplex PCR reads anew with MiXCR; each CDR3 protein has one entry. The top ten hold 9% of the sample, which has about 310,000 distinct CDR3 sequences, more than 55% seen once.

The sequence came from a man in his forties or fifties with primary liver carcinoma and hepatitis B virus infection. The chain is built from TRBV6-1 and TRBJ1-1; a weak D match, TRBD1 (5 bases). The sample taken for sequencing was peripheral blood. The CDR3 DNA is TGTGTCTGCCGAAGGGGTAACTCTGAAGCTTTCTTT. Amino acids: CVCRRGNSEAFF.